The 18 T cell receptor beta chains below all came from one sample that was sequenced in a study of cytomegalovirus exposure and HLA in healthy donors. PCR used 60 Vbeta primers and 13 Jbeta primers. Sequencing used immunoSEQ multiplex PCR; TCRdb keeps in-frame clones, though not all of them. Of about 120,000 clones detected, about 81% appear once; the ten largest clones hold about 1.8%. Sequencing input: PBMCs. The receptor set was obtained from a middle-aged man in good health and CMV-seronegative.

The V gene is TRBV28, the J gene TRBJ1-1; 8 bases fit TRBD1. The germline V gene has CDR1 MDHEN and CDR2 SYDVKM. CDR3 length: 11 amino acids. The junction had 4 bases not matched to a gene; V was cut back by 11 bases and J by 5 bases. CDR3 sequence: CAARQGTEAFF. Written as DNA, the CDR3 is TGTGCCGCCCGACAGGGGACTGAAGCTTTCTTT.

The V call is TRBV28, the J call TRBJ2-7; tentative D call: TRBD2 (5 bases). This CDR3 is built from 14 residues. The V gene's germline CDR1 is MDHEN and CDR2 SYDVKM. The V end was cut by 5 bases, the J end by 2 bases, with 13 bases between. CDR3 region: CASSPGITTYEQYF. In DNA form, the CDR3 reads TGTGCCAGCAGTCCCGGGATTACGACCTACGAGCAGTACTTC.

The genes are TRBV25-1 and TRBJ2-2; D is uncertain. Germline assignment: CDR1 MGHDK and CDR2 SYGVNS. This CDR3 region has 18 residues. With 2 bases removed from V and 2 bases from J, the gap between germline ends came to 18 bases. CDR3: CASSEPPGETINTGELFF. CDR3 coding DNA: TGTGCCAGCAGTGAACCCCCCGGAGAAACTATAAACACCGGGGAGCTGTTTTTT.

The CDR3: CATSRIQGSKTEAFF. The CDR3 nucleotides read TGTGCCACCAGCAGAATTCAGGGGAGTAAAACTGAAGCTTTCTTT. The rearrangement joins TRBV15 to TRBJ1-1, with D possibly being TRBD1 (6 bases). The V gene's germline CDR1 is LNHNV and CDR2 YYDKDF (reference sequence). The CDR3 sequence is 15 residues long. Trimming left V 2 bases short and J 5 bases short, with 15 bases between.

The J gene is TRBJ1-2, the V gene TRBV6-1; tentative D call: TRBD1 (6 bases). The germline V and J ends were trimmed by 6 bases and 6 bases, with 14 bases remaining between them. The CDR3 totals 13 residues. The V gene's germline CDR1 is MNHNS and CDR2 SASEGT. The CDR3 region is CASSDRTGNGYTF. The CDR3, as DNA: TGTGCCAGCAGCGATAGAACAGGGAATGGCTACACCTTC.

The CDR3 here is CASSGGTGSGQYF. The CDR3 bases are TGTGCCAGCAGCGGTGGGACAGGGTCTGGGCAGTACTTC. The chain combines TRBV7-2 with TRBJ2-5; the match to TRBD1 covers 9 bases. Germline values: CDR1 SGHTA, CDR2 FQGNSA. The CDR3 is made up of 13 amino acids. J lost 11 bases, V lost 5 bases, and 9 bases had no gene match.

This clone was seen more than once but under ten times. The chain uses TRBV29-1 and TRBJ2-2; D not resolved. This CDR3 contains 11 residues. Trimming stripped 5 bases from V and 8 bases from J, with 9 bases between. CDR1 SQVTM and CDR2 ANQGSEA come from the germline V gene. CDR3 residues: CSVTSEGELFF. CDR3 bases: TGCAGCGTTACTTCCGAAGGGGAGCTGTTTTTT.

The V call is TRBV6-6, the J call TRBJ2-1, with a possible D match to TRBD2 (6 bases). This CDR3 region has 14 residues. CDR1 and CDR2 (germline): MNHNY, SVGAGI (reference sequence). The V and J ends lost 3 bases and 7 bases respectively, with 13 bases between them. Written as DNA, the CDR3 is TGTGCCAGCAGTTATAGCGGACGATTGAATGAGCAGTTCTTC. Amino acid sequence: CASSYSGRLNEQFF.

This clone came up a few times. J is TRBJ2-6 and V is TRBV2; 11 bases are shared with TRBD1. V shed 5 bases, J shed 0 bases, and the junction held 3 bases outside the gene matches. Germline V CDR1 and CDR2: SNHLY, FYNNEI. The CDR3 is 17 amino acids. The CDR3 spells CASSRGTGGSGANVLTF. CDR3 coding DNA: TGTGCCAGCAGTAGGGGGACAGGGGGCTCTGGGGCCAACGTCCTGACTTTC.

This chain links TRBV6-5 with TRBJ2-7; no clear D. Germline V gene lookup returns CDR1 MNHEY and CDR2 SVGAGI. The ends were cut back, 0 bases at V and 3 bases at J, with 6 bases in the middle. The CDR3 covers 13 residues. CDR3 sequence: CASSYSRNYEQYF. The DNA of the CDR3 is TGTGCCAGCAGTTACTCGAGGAACTACGAGCAGTACTTC.

This chain joins TRBV10-1 and TRBJ2-3, with unresolved D. This CDR3 has 15 residues. Deletions cut 2 bases from V and 0 bases from J, with 9 bases between. CDR1 is WNHNN, CDR2 SYGVQD, per germline (reference sequence). The CDR3 loop is CASSEAAVSTDTQYF. The CDR3 region has the DNA TGCGCCAGCAGTGAGGCGGCGGTAAGCACAGATACGCAGTATTTT.

The rearrangement uses TRBV10-3 and TRBJ2-5; no clear D gene. The CDR3 contains 11 residues. V lost 7 bases and J lost 3, with 6 bases in between. Germline V gene data show CDR1 as ENHRY and CDR2 as SYGVKD. The CDR3 sequence: CAIKFEETQYF. Here the CDR3 DNA reads TGTGCCATCAAATTCGAAGAGACCCAGTACTTC.

On this clone itself: Relative to the germline gene, one junction end is altered; a read error may explain this. The chain employs TRBV6-6 and TRBJ1-5; possibly TRBD1 for D (6 bases). Germline V gene lookup returns CDR1 MNHNY and CDR2 SVGAGI (reference sequence). The CDR3 loop spans 14 amino acids. CDR3 sequence: CASTNRGGNQPQHF. The CDR3 DNA is TGTGCCAGCACCAACCGGGGGGGCAACCAGCCCCAGCATTTT.

The V and J genes are TRBV5-6 and TRBJ2-7; D is unclear. The length of the CDR3 is 16 residues. The V gene's germline CDR1 is SGHDT and CDR2 YYEEEE. Trimming removed 1 base from V and 3 bases from J, with 17 bases in between. The CDR3 sequence: CASSLPLTKNRYEQYF. DNA of the CDR3: TGTGCCAGCAGCTTGCCTTTGACAAAGAATCGCTACGAGCAGTACTTC. Combining the CDR3 with reference TRBV5-6 and TRBJ2-7 gives the whole variable domain DAGVTQSPTHLIKTRGQQVTLRCSPKSGHDTVSWYQQALGQGPQFIFQYYEEEERQRGNFPDRFSGHQFPNYSSELNVNALLLGDSALYLCASSLPLTKNRYEQYFGPGTRLTVT.

This clone was counted between two and nine times. The chain employs TRBV7-6 and TRBJ2-1, with 7 bases aligning to TRBD1. The germline CDR1 and CDR2 sequences are SGHVS and FNYEAQ. The CDR3 consists of 14 residues. V lost 8 bases, J lost 4 bases, and 8 bases stayed unmatched. CDR3: CASRGQEIYNEQFF. Here the CDR3 DNA reads TGTGCCAGCCGAGGACAGGAAATTTACAATGAGCAGTTCTTC.

Only one count was recorded for this clone. This chain joins TRBV14 and TRBJ1-6; unclear D gene. This CDR3 comprises 13 residues. Germline loops: CDR1 SGHDN, CDR2 FVKESK. Deletions cut 4 bases from V and 7 bases from J, with 8 bases between. CDR3: CASSRGFNSPLHF. The CDR3, as DNA: TGTGCCAGCAGCCGAGGCTTCAATTCACCCCTCCACTTT.

The V and J genes are TRBV11-1 and TRBJ2-3, with D possibly matching TRBD1 (5 bases). The germline gives CDR1 SGHAT, CDR2 FQDESV (reference sequence). The CDR3 has 15 residues. Trimming took 3 bases from V and 3 from J, leaving 13 bases between them. The CDR3 here is CASSLSRVWTDTQYF. DNA for the CDR3: TGTGCCAGCAGCTTGTCCAGGGTGTGGACAGATACGCAGTATTTT.

The chain is built from TRBV11-2 and TRBJ1-1, with a tentative D call TRBD1 (5 bases). V lost 1 base to trimming and J lost 8 bases, with 14 bases between them. Germline CDR1 reads SGHAT; CDR2 reads FQNNGV. The CDR3 sequence is 14 residues long. This chain's CDR3 is CASSLGGGQTEAFF. Written as DNA, the CDR3 is TGTGCCAGCAGCTTAGGGGGCGGCCAGACAGAAGCTTTCTTT.